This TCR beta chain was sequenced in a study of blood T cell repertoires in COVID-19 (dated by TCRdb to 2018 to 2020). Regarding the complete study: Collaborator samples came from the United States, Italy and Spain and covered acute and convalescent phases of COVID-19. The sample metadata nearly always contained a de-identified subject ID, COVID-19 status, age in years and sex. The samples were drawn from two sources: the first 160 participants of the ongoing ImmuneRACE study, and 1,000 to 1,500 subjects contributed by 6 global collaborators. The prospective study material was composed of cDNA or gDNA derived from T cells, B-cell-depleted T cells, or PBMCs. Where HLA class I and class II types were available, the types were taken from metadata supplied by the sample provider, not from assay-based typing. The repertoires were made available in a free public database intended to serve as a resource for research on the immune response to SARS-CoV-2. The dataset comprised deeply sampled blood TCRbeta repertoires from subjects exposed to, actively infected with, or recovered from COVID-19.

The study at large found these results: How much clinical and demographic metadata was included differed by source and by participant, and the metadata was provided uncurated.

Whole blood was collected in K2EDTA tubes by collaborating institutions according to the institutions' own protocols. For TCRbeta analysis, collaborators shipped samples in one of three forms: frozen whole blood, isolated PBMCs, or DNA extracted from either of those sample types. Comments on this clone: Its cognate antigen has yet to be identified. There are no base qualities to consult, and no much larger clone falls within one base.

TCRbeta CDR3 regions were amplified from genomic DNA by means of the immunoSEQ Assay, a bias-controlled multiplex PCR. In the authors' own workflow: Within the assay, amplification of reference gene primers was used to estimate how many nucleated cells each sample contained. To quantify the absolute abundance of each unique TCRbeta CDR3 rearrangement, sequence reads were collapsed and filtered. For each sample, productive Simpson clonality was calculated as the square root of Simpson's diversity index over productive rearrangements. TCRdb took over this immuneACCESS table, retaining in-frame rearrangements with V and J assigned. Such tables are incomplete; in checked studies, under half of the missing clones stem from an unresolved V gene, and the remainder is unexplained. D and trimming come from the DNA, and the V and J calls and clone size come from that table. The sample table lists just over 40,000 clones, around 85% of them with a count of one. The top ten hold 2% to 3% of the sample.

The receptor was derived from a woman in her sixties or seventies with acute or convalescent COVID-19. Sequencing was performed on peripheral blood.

For the CDR3, the sequence is CAISESSGSYEQYF. The bases read TGTGCCATCAGTGAGTCTAGCGGGAGTTACGAGCAGTACTTC. The V and J genes are TRBV10-3 and TRBJ2-7; 9 bases in the middle match TRBD2. The CDR3 has 14 amino acids, counting the end cysteine and phenylalanine. CDR3 DNA only is kept here, 42 bases in frame from base 1. CDR1 and CDR2, looked up from the germline V gene, are ENHRY and SYGVKD. V trim: 0 bases; J trim: 4 bases; unmatched bases: 1.